Sequencing of this TCR beta chain was carried out in a study of blood T cells in healthy people across ages (dated by TCRdb to between 2014 and 2016). The study in broad terms: In model experiments, template switching captured about one uniquely barcoded TCR beta cDNA molecule for every two T cells. Using deep sequencing normalized with unique cDNA molecular identifiers, the study measured how TCR beta repertoire diversity changes with age. The donors were divided into four age groups: young (average about 15 years), middle-aged (approximately 39), aged (roughly 66) and long-lived (roughly 88). To avoid experimental bias, donors of different ages were spread randomly across the sequencing lanes. Using the same blood draw, the study looked at two additional independent replicas of 1 million unique cDNA reads for two donors, one aged 18 to 30 and the other aged 80 or older. What the work shows at the level of the full study, not this receptor alone: Conclusive comparison of naive and antigen-experienced compartments was prevented by the profiling of bulk unsorted PBMCs. A strong correlation was found between observed TCR beta diversity and the percentage of naive T cells measured by flow cytometry. Observed TCR beta diversity per million T cells fell roughly linearly with age, and a significant reduction was already apparent by age roughly 41. The CMV infection status of donors was not known, potentially confounding age-related changes in expanded clonotypes. Compared with the aged group, the long-lived group had more naive CD4+ T cells, fewer expanded clones and increased TCR diversity, a pattern suggesting age selection. Estimates of total diversity based on one million sequenced T cells were considered lower bounds and underestimates.

This clonotype was seen more than once but under ten times. Its antigen is not yet known. Base-call qualities are not available, and no considerably larger clone is one nucleotide away. The approximately 41 donors, aged roughly 6 to 95 years, were systemically healthy Caucasian individuals from Russia. Each donor gave ten milliliters of peripheral blood, drawn into EDTA-treated Vacutainer tubes. Ficoll-Paque density-gradient centrifugation was used to isolate PBMCs, with at least 6.5 million per sample. Trizol reagent was used to extract total RNA from the PBMCs, yielding at least 5.5 micrograms per sample. For every donor, an aliquot of PBMCs went through flow cytometry to measure the percentages of naive CD45RAhigh/CD27high T cells. Receptor libraries were prepared by 5' RACE. Sequencing relied on an Illumina HiSeq 2500. A second PCR of 7 to 11 cycles was run with a J-beta primer mix and a sample-barcoded 5' primer. Each TCR beta cDNA molecule received a unique molecular identifier from a template-switch 5' adaptor carrying 12 random nucleotides. Each sample yielded at least 3 million CDR3-containing paired-end reads. The Mint cDNA synthesis kit, primed by a TRBC-specific oligonucleotide, was used to synthesize first-strand cDNA from all RNA. All cDNA was treated with uracil-DNA glycosylase and then went through a first 18-cycle PCR with the universal primers M1SS and BC2_uni_R. The authors' pipeline ran thus. For normalization, 1 million high-quality reads, each with a distinct molecular identifier, were randomly selected from each sample. Reads with shared molecular identifiers were discarded instead of being binned into consensus sequences. MiTCR, with a Q25 quality threshold and the strictest error-elimination algorithm, was used for CDR3 identification, clonotype clustering and error correction. A nonparametric unseen species model with Euler transformation was used to estimate a lower bound on total TCR beta diversity. The raw public reads went through TCRdb reprocessing: fastp at Q25, MiXCR clone calling, in-frame beta chains kept. Rows merge per CDR3 protein into single entries with the most common DNA and genes. In this record, the V and J calls reflect TCRdb's handling and not the investigators' own analysis. The sample table holds some 1,500,000 distinct CDR3 sequences, of which 42% were seen once. Approximately 4% of the sample is in the top ten clones.

This TCR was sampled from a woman between 18 and 29 years old in good health. The sample consisted of blood.

In nucleotides, the sequence is TGTGCCAGCAGCCATACCAGGGAGTACACTGAAGCTTTCTTT. Its translation is CASSHTREYTEAFF. The rearranged chain carries TRBV3-1 and TRBJ1-1, and TRBD1 may be the D gene, going by 5 matching bases. From the germline V gene (reference sequence), CDR1 is LGHDT and CDR2 is YNNKEL. V is shortened by 3 bases, J by 3 bases, and the region joining them spans 11 bases. The CDR3 covers 14 residues, taking in both the cysteine and the phenylalanine. Only the CDR3 DNA is retained, 42 bases long and in frame from the first base. The reference TRBV3-1 and TRBJ1-1 proteins fill in what lies around the CDR3, so the full variable domain reads DTAVSQTPKYLVTQMGNDKSIKCEQNLGHDTMYWYKQDSKKFLKIMFSYNNKELIINETVPNRFSPKSPDKAHLNLHINSLELGDSAVYFCASSHTREYTEAFFGQGTRLTVV.